This TCR beta chain came from a study of T cell responses to AZD1222 COVID-19 vaccine. Study findings and constraints: Nearly half of spike-specific TCRs reportedly target variant regions that are unmutated in the B.1.351 and B.1.1.7 variants. A rise in Spike-specific TCR breadth and depth followed two AZD1222 doses. The sample set comprised mostly white British donors with more females, and clonal diversity was possibly underestimated. Researchers took repertoire samples only after the peak T cell response had come.

CDR1 is MGHDK, CDR2 SYGVNS, per germline. The CDR3 contains 15 residues. Trimming removed 7 bases from V and 1 base from J; junction bases left unmatched: 6. Measured with immunoSEQ multiplex PCR; TCRdb has only the in-frame clones, and not every one. There are approximately 85,000 clones in the sample; approximately 87% occur only once, and roughly 7.6% lies in the top ten. Of note for this clone: Its antigen is not identified.

This specimen was peripheral blood, taken on day 0 of AZD1222 vaccination. The J gene is TRBJ2-2, the V gene TRBV25-1; TRBD1 matches at 7 bases. The clonotype was recovered from an adult in good health. CDR3 amino acids: CASTLTGRNTGELFF. The CDR3 coding sequence is TGTGCCAGCACCTTGACAGGGAGGAACACCGGGGAGCTGTTTTTT.